The 27 T cell receptor beta chains below all came from one sample that was sequenced in a study of T cells after posttransplantation cyclophosphamide. Sequencing was performed with immunoSEQ multiplex PCR; in TCRdb, only in-frame clones are kept and a portion is missing. Of more than 3,000 clones listed, around three quarters are singletons. The material sequenced was memory CD8+ T cells sorted from blood. These receptors originate from a woman between 55 and 75 years old in good health, CMV-negative, and a related stem cell transplant donor.

V is TRBV6-4 and J is TRBJ2-3, with 10 positions matching TRBD1. In germline, CDR1 is MRHNA, CDR2 SNTAGT. Unmatched junction bases numbered 5, after V lost 0 bases and J lost 2 bases. The CDR3 has 17 residues. The CDR3 is CASSDSGQGYSTDTQYF. The CDR3 DNA reads as TGTGCCAGCAGTGACTCGGGACAGGGGTATTCCACAGATACGCAGTATTTT.

The chain is built from TRBV13 and TRBJ2-2; 8 bases line up with TRBD1. Looked up from germline, CDR1 is PRHDT and CDR2 is FYEKMQ (reference sequence). This CDR3 comprises 16 residues. After removal of 5 bases from V and 6 bases from J, the junction contained 11 bases not matched to a gene. This CDR3 reads CASSPWTGQEAGELFF. The CDR3 coding sequence is TGTGCCAGCAGCCCCTGGACAGGGCAAGAGGCCGGGGAGCTGTTTTTT. The variable domain in full, with the rest retrieved from reference TRBV13 and TRBJ2-2, is AAGVIQSPRHLIKEKRETATLKCYPIPRHDTVYWYQQGPGQDPQFLISFYEKMQSDKGSIPDRFSAQQFSDYHSELNMSSLELGDSALYFCASSPWTGQEAGELFFGEGSRLTVL.

The CDR3 DNA reads as TGTGCCACGACTAGCGGGAATGAGCAGTACTTC. It encodes CATTSGNEQYF. This rearrangement joins TRBV25-1 to TRBJ2-5; the match to TRBD2 covers 11 bases. The CDR3 runs 11 residues. V lost 10 bases, J lost 11 bases, and 6 bases stayed unmatched. Germline CDR1 MGHDK, CDR2 SYGVNS. The whole variable domain, filled in from reference TRBV25-1 and TRBJ2-5, reads EADIYQTPRYLVIGTGKKITLECSQTMGHDKMYWYQQDPGMELHLIHYSYGVNSTEKGDLSSESTVSRIRTEHFPLTLESARPSHTSQYLCATTSGNEQYFGPGTRLLVL.

This clone was detected a few times. This likely came from a read error, as a far larger clone is one base away. This rearrangement joins TRBV7-8 to TRBJ2-7; possibly TRBD2 for D (5 bases). The V gene's germline CDR1 is SGHVS and CDR2 FQNEAQ. The CDR3 loop spans 16 amino acids. CDR3 sequence (DNA): TGTGCCAGCAGCCACCCCCGCGCCGACTACGCCAACGACCAGTACTTC. It encodes CASSHPRADYANDQYF.

The chain couples TRBV27 to TRBJ2-2, with D hard to call. The CDR3 sequence is 14 residues long. The V gene lost 3 bases and the J gene lost 0 bases, with 5 bases spanning the gap. From germline, CDR1 is MNHEY and CDR2 SMNVEV (reference sequence). CDR3 sequence: CASSFSANTGELFF. CDR3 in DNA: TGTGCCAGCAGTTTCTCTGCGAACACCGGGGAGCTGTTTTTT.

V usage is TRBV6-4 and J usage is TRBJ2-2; D remains ambiguous. V dropped 5 bases and J dropped 4 bases, with 8 bases sitting between them. Germline CDR1 MRHNA, CDR2 SNTAGT. The CDR3 spans 13 residues. CDR3 loop: CASSPTTTGELFF. CDR3 nucleotides: TGTGCCAGCAGTCCTACTACCACCGGGGAGCTGTTTTTT.

The chain has TRBV5-5 and TRBJ2-3; 11 bases align to TRBD2. Germline-derived CDR1 and CDR2 are SGHKS and YYEKEE (reference sequence). V dropped 4 bases and J dropped 4; count of bases not matched to a gene: 8. The CDR3 extends over 16 amino acids. The chain's CDR3 is CASSPTGTSGPDTQYF. The CDR3 DNA follows: TGTGCCAGCAGCCCCACCGGGACTAGCGGCCCAGATACGCAGTATTTT.

This clone was seen more than once but under ten times. The genes are TRBV6-1 and TRBJ2-1; D perhaps matches TRBD2 (5 bases). This CDR3 contains 15 residues. Germline V CDR1 and CDR2: MNHNS, SASEGT. V lost 3 bases and J lost 0, with 9 bases in between. CDR3 in DNA: TGTGCCAGCAGTGACGGGGAGAGCTCCTACAATGAGCAGTTCTTC. Encoded protein: CASSDGESSYNEQFF.

The chain employs TRBV4-2 and TRBJ2-3, with D maybe TRBD1 (6 bases). Germline CDR1 LGHNA, CDR2 YNFKEQ. V was shortened by 1 base and J by 6 bases, with 14 bases between the two germline ends. This CDR3 is built from 15 residues. CDR3 DNA sequence: TGTGCCAGCAGCCAAGTAGGCAGGGGAGAGGATACGCAGTATTTT. Translating it yields CASSQVGRGEDTQYF.

The chain carries TRBV4-2 and TRBJ1-5, with D uncertain. Germline loops: CDR1 LGHNA, CDR2 YNFKEQ. This CDR3 has 16 residues. V shed 0 bases and J shed 9 bases, with 18 bases lying between them. CDR3: CASSQDLRPRRRPQHF. CDR3 DNA sequence: TGTGCCAGCAGCCAAGATTTGCGCCCGCGGCGTCGGCCCCAGCATTTT.

The V call is TRBV27, the J call TRBJ2-3; D may be TRBD2 (6 bases). V lost 7 bases, J lost 2 bases, and 13 bases lay in between. Germline CDR1 is MNHEY and CDR2 is SMNVEV (reference sequence). The CDR3 spans 14 residues. DNA of the CDR3: TGTGCCAGCAAAGGCACTAGCTACACAGATACGCAGTATTTT. Translation gives CASKGTSYTDTQYF.

The chain is built from TRBV27 and TRBJ1-2, with D tentatively TRBD1 (6 bases). The germline CDR1 and CDR2 sequences are MNHEY and SMNVEV (reference sequence). V was cut by 2 bases and J by 8 bases, with 18 bases left in between. The CDR3 contains 15 residues. The CDR3 loop is CASSLLQGGWRGYTF. CDR3 coding DNA: TGTGCCAGCAGTTTACTCCAAGGGGGATGGCGGGGCTACACCTTC.

This clone was detected a few times. The same CDR3 also results from other DNA sequences found in this sample. The V call is TRBV11-2, the J call TRBJ1-5; D is undetermined. The CDR3 sequence is 15 residues long. The V end was cut by 5 bases, the J end by 7 bases, with 18 bases between. In germline, CDR1 is SGHAT, CDR2 FQNNGV. In DNA form, the CDR3 reads TGTGCCAGCAGCCCCACCACGGCAGGTTCACAGCCCCAGCATTTT. Residues: CASSPTTAGSQPQHF.

Here the CDR3 DNA reads TGCGCCAGCAGCCAGATACAGGGGAGATATAGCAATCAGCCCCAGCATTTT. Residues: CASSQIQGRYSNQPQHF. The rearrangement links TRBV4-3 to TRBJ1-5; 7 nucleotides agree with TRBD1. The germline gives CDR1 LGHNA, CDR2 YSLEER. CDR3 length: 17 residues. Trimming cost V 3 bases and J 0 bases; bases outside gene matches: 8.

CDR3 nucleotide sequence: TGTGCCAGCAGCGTAGAGGGGAAGGGGGAGCTGTTTTTT. Its protein is CASSVEGKGELFF. The V call is TRBV9, the J call TRBJ2-2; the D gene is possibly TRBD1 (5 bases). V dropped 0 bases and J dropped 8 bases, with 8 bases sitting between them. Germline-derived CDR1 and CDR2 are SGDLS and YYNGEE. The length of the CDR3 is 13 residues.

This clone has a handful of counts. The J gene is TRBJ2-1, the V gene TRBV19; D might be TRBD2 (5 bases). Germline V gives CDR1 LNHDA, CDR2 SQIVND (reference sequence). V gave up 3 bases and J gave up 10 bases, with 13 bases separating them. The CDR3 is 13 residues long. CDR3 protein: CASSIGVGVEQFF. The CDR3 DNA follows: TGTGCCAGTAGTATCGGGGTCGGGGTCGAGCAGTTCTTC.

This sequence joins TRBV7-9 and TRBJ1-6, with TRBD1 identical over 7 bases. With V trimmed by 5 bases and J by 0 bases, 13 bases remained unmatched. Germline-derived CDR1 and CDR2 are SEHNR and FQNEAQ (reference sequence). The CDR3 is made up of 19 amino acids. CDR3 bases: TGTGCCAGCAGCCACCATGGGACAGAACTAAGCTCCTATAATTCACCCCTCCACTTT. Encoded protein: CASSHHGTELSSYNSPLHF.

The rearrangement links TRBV6-1 to TRBJ2-3; 7 positions match TRBD2. The CDR3 runs 14 residues. Germline CDR1 and CDR2: MNHNS and SASEGT. V gave up 6 bases and J gave up 2 bases; unmatched junction bases: 5. CDR3 amino acids: CASRTGGFTDTQYF. The CDR3 bases are TGTGCCAGCAGAACGGGGGGTTTCACAGATACGCAGTATTTT.

This clone was found a few times. The CDR3 DNA reads as TGCGCCAGCAGCCAAGATAGAGGCGGCGGGGGTGGCTACACCTTC. Its translation: CASSQDRGGGGGYTF. V usage is TRBV4-3 and J usage is TRBJ1-2; D is possibly TRBD1 (5 bases). This CDR3 comprises 15 residues. Deletions cut 0 bases from V and 7 bases from J, with 15 bases between. CDR1 is LGHNA, CDR2 YSLEER, per germline.

Comments on this clone: Germline is not matched at one junction end, which may reflect a read error. The chain links TRBV7-7 to TRBJ1-1; unclear D gene. This CDR3 is 14 amino acids long. Germline V gives CDR1 SSHAT, CDR2 FNYEAQ (reference sequence). Here the CDR3 DNA reads TGTGCTAGCAGCCCCTCGGGATCTTTCACTGAAGCTTTCTTT. It specifies CASSPSGSFTEAFF. The full variable domain, rest sourced from reference TRBV7-7 and TRBJ1-1, is GAGVSQSPRYKVTKRGQDVTLRCDPISSHATLYWYQQALGQGPEFLTYFNYEAQPDKSGLPSDRFSAERPEGSISTLTIQRTEQRDSAMYRCASSPSGSFTEAFFGQGTRLTVV.

This clone appeared a few times. The chain is built from TRBV4-3 and TRBJ2-3; weak D call: TRBD2 (6 bases). Per the germline V gene, CDR1 is LGHNA and CDR2 is YSLEER. CDR3 length: 16 residues. Trimming stripped 0 bases from V and 1 base from J, with 11 bases between. In nucleotides, the CDR3 is TGCGCCAGCAGCCAAGAATTCGGGGGTGGCACAGATACGCAGTATTTT. Amino acid sequence: CASSQEFGGGTDTQYF.

V and J are TRBV4-2 and TRBJ1-5, with no clear D. The V gene's germline CDR1 is LGHNA and CDR2 YNFKEQ. This CDR3 has 13 residues. V was cut by 3 bases and J by 6 bases, with 9 bases left in between. In DNA form, the CDR3 reads TGTGCCAGCAGCCACGGTCCCGGTCAGCCCCAGCATTTT. It translates to CASSHGPGQPQHF.

The genes are TRBV7-3 and TRBJ1-1, with 11 bases aligning to TRBD1. The CDR3 spans 16 residues. Losses at the gene ends were 2 bases for V and 6 bases for J; bases not matched to a gene: 8. Germline V gene data show CDR1 as SGHTA and CDR2 as FQGTGA. CDR3 coding DNA: TGTGCCAGCAGCTTAGGCCCCGGGACAGGGGGGCCTGAAGCTTTCTTT. This codes for CASSLGPGTGGPEAFF.

This chain connects TRBV19 to TRBJ1-3; D gene ambiguous. The ends were cut back, 6 bases at V and 0 bases at J, with 6 bases in the middle. The CDR3 length is 13 residues. CDR1 and CDR2 (germline): LNHDA, SQIVND (reference sequence). The CDR3: CASRTSSGNTIYF. CDR3 DNA sequence: TGTGCCAGTAGAACAAGCTCTGGAAACACCATATATTTT.

The J gene is TRBJ1-6, the V gene TRBV7-9; the match to TRBD1 covers 7 bases. The CDR3 has 14 residues. Trimming took 5 bases from V and 7 from J; bases not matched to a gene: 5. Germline-derived CDR1 and CDR2 are SEHNR and FQNEAQ (reference sequence). The CDR3 here is CASSQGVGNSPLHF. DNA of the CDR3: TGTGCCAGCAGCCAGGGGGTAGGCAATTCACCCCTCCACTTT.

A few counts support this clone. V and J are TRBV27 and TRBJ1-6; D not resolved. CDR3 length: 14 residues. Trimming took 5 bases from V and 7 from J, leaving 12 bases between them. Germline V gene sequence: CDR1 MNHEY, CDR2 SMNVEV (reference sequence). The CDR3 region is CASSPGGNNSPLHF. The CDR3, as DNA: TGTGCCAGCAGTCCGGGAGGGAACAATTCACCCCTCCACTTT.

This chain connects TRBV4-2 to TRBJ2-1; 8 nucleotides align to TRBD1. Per germline, CDR1 LGHNA and CDR2 YNFKEQ. This CDR3 is built from 16 residues. V shed 4 bases, J shed 2 bases, and the junction held 7 bases outside the gene matches. The CDR3 here is CASSLKDREAYNEQFF. The CDR3 region has the DNA TGTGCCAGCAGCCTAAAGGACAGGGAGGCCTACAATGAGCAGTTCTTC.